The next 14 T cell receptor beta chains were all read from a single sample in a study of cytomegalovirus exposure and HLA in healthy donors. PCR amplification relied on 60 Vbeta primers (plus 13 Jbeta primers). Profiled with immunoSEQ multiplex PCR; TCRdb holds only in-frame clones, not every one. This repertoire shows tens of thousands of clones, more than 60% found once; its top ten account for 2.7%. The source material was PBMCs. The receptor set was obtained from a man under 40 in good health and CMV-seronegative.

This chain links TRBV10-3 with TRBJ1-2; D is undetermined. Trimming took off 4 bases at V and 5 bases at J, with 14 bases between the two ends. Germline V lookup: CDR1 ENHRY, CDR2 SYGVKD. This CDR3 has 14 amino acids. CDR3 sequence: CAISGGGSVYGYTF. The CDR3 DNA reads TGTGCCATCAGTGGCGGAGGGAGTGTGTATGGCTACACCTTC.

The chain uses TRBV19 and TRBJ2-1; 9 nucleotides match TRBD1. Germline-derived CDR1 and CDR2 are LNHDA and SQIVND (reference sequence). V lost 5 bases to trimming and J lost 10 bases; unmatched junction nucleotides: 6. This CDR3 has 13 amino acids. CDR3 in amino acids: CASSGKTGGEQFF. The CDR3 region has the DNA TGTGCCAGTAGTGGTAAGACAGGGGGAGAGCAGTTCTTC.

The chain joins TRBV7-2 to TRBJ1-2, with D hard to call. V was shortened by 4 bases and J by 4 bases, with 7 bases between the two germline ends. Germline V CDR1 and CDR2: SGHTA, FQGNSA. The length of the CDR3 is 12 residues. The CDR3 spells CASSSRLYGYTF. The CDR3 DNA follows: TGTGCCAGCAGCTCGAGGCTCTATGGCTACACCTTC.

The CDR3 bases are TGTGCCAGCAGTGAAGATTACAGGGGCTGGTACGAGCAGTACTTC. Its protein is CASSEDYRGWYEQYF. V is TRBV6-1 and J is TRBJ2-7; 7 bases fit TRBD1. The germline V gene encodes CDR1 MNHNS and CDR2 SASEGT. Unmatched junction bases numbered 7, after V lost 1 base and J lost 4 bases. This CDR3 has 15 residues.

This clone appeared a single time. V is TRBV9 and J is TRBJ1-2, with 7 bases aligning to TRBD1. Germline V lookup: CDR1 SGDLS, CDR2 YYNGEE. The CDR3 length is 13 residues. The V segment lost 4 bases and the J segment 8 bases; nucleotides outside the gene matches: 8. The DNA for the CDR3 is TGTGCCAGCAGCTTTACAGGGGCGGGAGGCTACACCTTC. This codes for CASSFTGAGGYTF.

The V call is TRBV18, the J call TRBJ2-5, with TRBD1 identical over 9 bases. V was clipped by 3 bases and J by 6 bases; unmatched bases: 14. The CDR3 has 17 residues. Germline V gene data show CDR1 as KGHSH and CDR2 as LQKENI. Here the CDR3 DNA reads TGTGCCAGCTCACCTTTCCTTCCGGGACAGGGAGTGCAGACCCAGTACTTC. Encoded protein: CASSPFLPGQGVQTQYF.

J is TRBJ2-5 and V is TRBV13; 7 bases are shared with TRBD1. In germline, CDR1 is PRHDT, CDR2 FYEKMQ (reference sequence). The V and J ends lost 5 bases and 2 bases, in that order; junction bases with no gene match: 5. CDR3 length equals 14 residues. In DNA form, the CDR3 reads TGTGCCAGCAGCCAAGGGGGACAGCAAGAGACCCAGTACTTC. The encoded protein is CASSQGGQQETQYF.

The rearrangement links TRBV30 to TRBJ1-2; perhaps TRBD1 as D (5 bases). Per the germline V gene, CDR1 is GTSNPN and CDR2 is SVGIG (reference sequence). V was cut by 0 bases and J by 3 bases, with 11 bases left in between. The length of the CDR3 is 14 residues. The CDR3: CAWSVRAQDYGYTF. The CDR3 DNA sequence: TGTGCCTGGAGTGTCAGGGCGCAGGACTATGGCTACACCTTC.

J is TRBJ1-4 and V is TRBV18, with TRBD1 identical over 8 bases. V dropped 6 bases and J dropped 4; count of bases not matched to a gene: 7. CDR1 is KGHSH and CDR2 is LQKENI in the germline V gene. CDR3 size: 15 residues. The CDR3 DNA reads TGTGCCAGCTCTACCGGACAGGGCCTTAATGAAAAACTGTTTTTT. Its protein is CASSTGQGLNEKLFF.

This clone has a single count. The chain has TRBV19 and TRBJ1-5, with a tentative D call TRBD1 (6 bases). The germline V gene encodes CDR1 LNHDA and CDR2 SQIVND (reference sequence). The CDR3 runs 17 residues. The germline V and J ends were trimmed by 3 bases and 6 bases, with 21 bases remaining between them. CDR3 nucleotide sequence: TGTGCCAGTAGTATTTCGACAGGTGCCCTAGGACTTCAGCCCCAGCATTTT. This encodes CASSISTGALGLQPQHF.

CDR3 sequence: CASRLAGGQETQYF. The CDR3 region has the DNA TGTGCCAGCAGACTAGCGGGGGGGCAAGAGACCCAGTACTTC. This chain connects TRBV2 to TRBJ2-5; 13 nucleotides agree with TRBD2. V was pared by 6 bases and J by 2 bases, with 0 bases of the junction left unmatched. This CDR3 contains 14 residues. Germline assignment: CDR1 SNHLY and CDR2 FYNNEI.

The rearrangement joins TRBV29-1 to TRBJ2-5, with TRBD2 identical over 10 bases. CDR1 SQVTM and CDR2 ANQGSEA come from the germline V gene. V lost 3 bases, J lost 5 bases, and 0 bases stayed unmatched. The CDR3 is 12 residues long. This chain's CDR3 is CSVETSGETQYF. CDR3 bases: TGCAGCGTTGAGACTAGCGGGGAGACCCAGTACTTC. Supplemented by reference TRBV29-1 and TRBJ2-5, the full variable domain reads SAVISQKPSRDICQRGTSLTIQCQVDSQVTMMFWYRQQPGQSLTLIATANQGSEATYESGFVIDKFPISRPNLTFSTLTVSNMSPEDSSIYLCSVETSGETQYFGPGTRLLVL.

The chain has TRBV5-1 and TRBJ2-2; no clear D. Germline V gene data show CDR1 as SGHRS and CDR2 as YFSETQ. V was clipped by 0 bases and J by 6 bases, with 6 bases between them. The CDR3 runs to 13 residues. The CDR3 loop reads CASSLDLAGELFF. CDR3 DNA: TGCGCCAGCAGCTTGGATCTCGCCGGGGAGCTGTTTTTT.

This rearrangement joins TRBV23-1 to TRBJ1-5; 7 bases agree with TRBD1. TRBV23-1 is an ORF for which the function is uncertain. CDR3 size: 15 residues. Germline trimming cut 3 bases from V and 6 bases from J; bases unmatched to any gene: 8. The CDR3 DNA reads as TGCGCCAGCAGTCAGTTCGACAGGGTGAGTCAGCCCCAGCATTTT. Protein product: CASSQFDRVSQPQHF.